The source of this T cell receptor (beta chain) is a study of blood T cell repertoires in COVID-19. In the study overall: COVID-19 samples, acute and convalescent, were from the United States, Italy and Spain. PBMCs, B-cell-depleted T cells, or T cells provided the cDNA or gDNA that made up the material.

In germline, CDR1 is MNHEY, CDR2 SVGEGT. The CDR3 is 15 residues long. The ends lost 5 bases at V and 7 bases at J; junction bases unmatched: 13. Per the authors' pipeline: Researchers report that nucleated cell counts were estimated from reference gene primer amplification. Sequenced by immunoSEQ multiplex PCR; TCRdb stores in-frame clones only, minus some. Clonal size and the V and J genes are those of that table, whereas D and trimming came from the DNA. The data contain about 120,000 clones, around four fifths of them singletons. The sample comprised peripheral blood. The receptor's source is a man aged 30 to 45 with acute or convalescent COVID-19. This chain connects TRBV6-2 or TRBV6-3 to TRBJ1-1; 7 bases match TRBD1. This chain's CDR3 is CASSAFGQVKGEAFF. CDR3 coding DNA: TGTGCCAGCAGTGCTTTCGGACAGGTGAAGGGTGAAGCTTTCTTT.